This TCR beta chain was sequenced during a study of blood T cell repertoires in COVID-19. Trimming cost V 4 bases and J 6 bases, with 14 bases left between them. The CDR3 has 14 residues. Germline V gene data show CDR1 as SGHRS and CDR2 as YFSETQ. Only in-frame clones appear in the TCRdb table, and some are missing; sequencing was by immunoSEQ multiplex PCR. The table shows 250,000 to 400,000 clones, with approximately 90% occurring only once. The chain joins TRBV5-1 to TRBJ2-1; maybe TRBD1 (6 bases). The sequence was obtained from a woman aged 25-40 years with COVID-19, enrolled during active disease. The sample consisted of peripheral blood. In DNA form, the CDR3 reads TGCGCCAGCAGCCCGAACAGGGCGCTCAATGAGCAGTTCTTC. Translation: CASSPNRALNEQFF.